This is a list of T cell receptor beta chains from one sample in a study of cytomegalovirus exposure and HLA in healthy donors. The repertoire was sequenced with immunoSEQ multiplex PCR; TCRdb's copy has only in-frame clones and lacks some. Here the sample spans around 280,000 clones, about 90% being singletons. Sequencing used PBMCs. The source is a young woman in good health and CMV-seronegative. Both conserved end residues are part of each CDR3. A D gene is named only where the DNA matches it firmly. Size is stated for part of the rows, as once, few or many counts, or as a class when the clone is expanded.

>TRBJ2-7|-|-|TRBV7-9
TGTGCCAGCAGCTTAAGCTTCGGGGGAAAGTACTTC
CASSLSFGGKYF
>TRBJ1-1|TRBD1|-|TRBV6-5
TGTGCCAGCAGTCGGGGACAGGGGAACACTGAAGCTTTCTTT
CASSRGQGNTEAFF
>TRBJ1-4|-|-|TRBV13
TGTGCCAGCAGCTTATTAGGGCAGGGCAGTGAAAAACTGTTTTTT
CASSLLGQGSEKLFF
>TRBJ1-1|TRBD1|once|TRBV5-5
TGTGCCAGCAGCCGGGACAGGGGTATCACTGAAGCTTTCTTT
CASSRDRGITEAFF
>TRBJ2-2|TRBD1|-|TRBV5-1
TGCGCCAGCACTCTCCAGGGCGGAGCAGGGGGAACCGGGGAGCTGTTTTTT
CASTLQGGAGGTGELFF
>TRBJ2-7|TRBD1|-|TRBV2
TGTGCCAGCCTTCCAGGGGGCACCTACGAGCAGTACTTC
CASLPGGTYEQYF
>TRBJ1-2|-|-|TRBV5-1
TGCGCCAGCAGCTCACTACAGGTGCTCTCGGCCGATGGCTACACCTTC
CASSSLQVLSADGYTF
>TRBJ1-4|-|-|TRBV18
TGTGCCAGTTCCGCGGAGAGTCTAGCTAATGAAAAACTGTTTTTT
CASSAESLANEKLFF
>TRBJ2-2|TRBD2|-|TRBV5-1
TGCGCCAGCAGCGCGAGGGAGCGGGGGGGCCTATTCTACACCGGGGAGCTGTTTTTT
CASSARERGGLFYTGELFF
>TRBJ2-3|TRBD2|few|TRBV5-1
TGCGCCAGCAGCTTGGGCCTAGGGGCGGGGGGGCCCACAGATACGCAGTATTTT
CASSLGLGAGGPTDTQYF
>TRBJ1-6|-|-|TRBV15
TGTGCCACCACCAAGGGAGGGTACTCACCCCTCCACTTT
CATTKGGYSPLHF
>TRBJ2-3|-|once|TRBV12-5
TGTGCTAGTGGTTTCGGGGGGCGCACAGATACGCAGTATTTT
CASGFGGRTDTQYF
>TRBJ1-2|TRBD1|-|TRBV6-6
TGTGCCAGCAGCGGGACAGGGGTGGGCTATGGCTACACCTTC
CASSGTGVGYGYTF
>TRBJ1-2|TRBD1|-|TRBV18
TGTGCCAGCTCACCAGGTCTCGCCGGGACAGGGGCTCCTAACTATGGCTACACCTTC
CASSPGLAGTGAPNYGYTF
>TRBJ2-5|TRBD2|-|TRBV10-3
TGTGCCATCAGTGGTGGGCGGGGGGGCGGAGGCGAGACCCAGTACTTC
CAISGGRGGGGETQYF
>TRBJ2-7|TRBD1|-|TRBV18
TGTGCCAGCTCACCACTTGTCTCCGGACAGGGGTCCTACGAGCAGTACTTC
CASSPLVSGQGSYEQYF
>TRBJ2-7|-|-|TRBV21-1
TGTGCCAGCAGCAAAGAAGACTCCTGGCAGTCCTACGAGCAGTACTTC
CASSKEDSWQSYEQYF
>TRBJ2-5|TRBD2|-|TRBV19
TGTGCCAGTAGTATACGGTCCCCCAGCGGGGGAGAGACCCAGTACTTC
CASSIRSPSGGETQYF
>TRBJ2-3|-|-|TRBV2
TGTGCCAGCAGTGAAGTCGTAGATACGCAGTATTTT
CASSEVVDTQYF
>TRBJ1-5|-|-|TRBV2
TGTGCCAGCAGTGTTTGGCGGGGCAATCAGCCCCAGCATTTT
CASSVWRGNQPQHF
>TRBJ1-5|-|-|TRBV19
TGTGCCAGTAGTTCGGGCAATCAGCCCCAGCATTTT
CASSSGNQPQHF
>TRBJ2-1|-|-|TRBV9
TGTGCCAGCTGCCGAACGGGGGACTCTATCTACAATGAGCAGTTCTTC
CASCRTGDSIYNEQFF
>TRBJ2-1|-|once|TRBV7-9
TGTGCCAGCAGAGACCCAACCGGGGTGTTGGTCAATGAGCAGTTCTTC
CASRDPTGVLVNEQFF
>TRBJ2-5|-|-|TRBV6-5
TGTGCCAGCAGTTACCTTCTAGACAGGCAAGAGACCCAGTACTTC
CASSYLLDRQETQYF
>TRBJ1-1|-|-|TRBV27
TGTGCCAGCAGTCCAGGGGTTATGAACACTGAAGCTTTCTTT
CASSPGVMNTEAFF